What follows are 5 T cell receptor beta chains derived from one specimen sequenced in a study of CD8+CD57+ T cells in acquired aplastic anemia. The template used for profiling TCR beta VDJ and CDR3 was genomic DNA. TCRdb re-analysed the reads in MiXCR, keeping a single row per CDR3 protein. There are about 420,000 distinct CDR3 sequences in the sample; 65% to 80% occur only once, and 4% lies in the top ten. The specimen was sorted CD4+, CD8+, or CD8+CD57+ T cells (not recorded which) from PBMCs. These receptors were collected from a human donor in good health, serving as a control.

This clonotype was recorded a few times. The chain joins TRBV27 to TRBJ2-3, with TRBD2 matching over 10 bases. After removal of 10 bases from V and 1 base from J, the junction contained 5 bases not matched to a gene. Germline lookup yields CDR1 MNHEY and CDR2 SMNVEV (reference sequence). The CDR3 is 14 residues long. Written as DNA, the CDR3 is TGTGCCACCAAAACTAGCGGGGGCACAGATACGCAGTATTTT. Translated, it gives CATKTSGGTDTQYF.

The chain is built from TRBV20-1 and TRBJ1-2, with 9 bases lining up with TRBD1. From germline, CDR1 is DFQATT and CDR2 SNEGSKA (reference sequence). This CDR3 comprises 14 residues. Trimming removed 3 bases from V and 4 bases from J; junction bases left unmatched: 6. CDR3 sequence (DNA): TGCAGTGCTAGCTCGGGACAGGGCTCCTATGGCTACACCTTC. Residues: CSASSGQGSYGYTF.

The table lists this clonotype with a few counts. The V gene is TRBV19, the J gene TRBJ1-5; D may be TRBD1 (5 bases). V lost 5 bases, J lost 15 bases, and 14 bases lay in between. The CDR3 loop spans 11 amino acids. CDR1 is LNHDA and CDR2 is SQIVND in the germline V gene (reference sequence). Here the CDR3 DNA reads TGTGCCAGTAGTTGGGCAGGGCCCGGGCATTTT. It is translated as CASSWAGPGHF.

Details on this clonotype: Because the CDR3 is missing its conserved closing phenylalanine or tryptophan, this is likely a read error. V usage is TRBV15 and J usage is TRBJ2-5; 9 positions agree with TRBD2. This CDR3 contains 16 residues. From germline, CDR1 is LNHNV and CDR2 YYDKDF (reference sequence). Trimming removed 0 bases from V and 5 bases from J; junction bases left unmatched: 7. In DNA, the CDR3 is TGTGCCACCAGCAGAGATGGCGGGGGGGCCCTGGAGACCCAGTACCTC. As protein: CATSRDGGGALETQYL.

Concerning this clonotype itself: Because the CDR3 is missing its conserved closing phenylalanine or tryptophan, this is likely a read error. The limits of the CDR3 on the DNA are not certain, so only TCRdb's listed CDR3 is given. V and J are TRBV7-3 and TRBJ2-7; the table gives TRBD2 as D, unverified against the DNA. Germline V gene sequence: CDR1 SGHTA, CDR2 FQGTGA. The CDR3 totals 11 residues, both ends included. The CDR3 spells CASSLERGQLY.